The 4 T cell receptor beta chains reported below all come from one sample, sequenced in a study of blood T cell repertoires in COVID-19. Measured with immunoSEQ multiplex PCR; TCRdb has only the in-frame clones, and not every one. This sample carries some 310,000 clones, around 90% of them seen once, and the ten largest clones take roughly 2.8%. The source material was peripheral blood. Receptors originate from a woman in her twenties or thirties with COVID-19, enrolled during active disease.

This clone was counted a few times. The chain uses TRBV3-1 (or the pseudogene TRBV3-2) and TRBJ2-5; tentative D call: TRBD1 (5 bases). Looked up from germline, CDR1 is LGHDT and CDR2 is YNNKEL (reference sequence). The CDR3 is made up of 13 amino acids. Trimming took off 3 bases at V and 4 bases at J, with 9 bases between the two ends. CDR3: CASSHWQGETQYF. CDR3 nucleotide sequence: TGTGCCAGCAGCCATTGGCAGGGAGAGACCCAGTACTTC.

The genes are TRBV27 and TRBJ2-7; 11 bases map to TRBD2. V dropped 2 bases and J dropped 2; count of bases not matched to a gene: 5. This CDR3 contains 16 residues. In germline, CDR1 is MNHEY, CDR2 SMNVEV (reference sequence). Written as DNA, the CDR3 is TGTGCCAGCAGTTTACAGACTAGCGGGGTTCCCTACGAGCAGTACTTC. It codes for CASSLQTSGVPYEQYF.

This chain links TRBV5-1 with TRBJ2-7; 7 nucleotides line up with TRBD2. This CDR3 has 15 residues. Germline values: CDR1 SGHRS, CDR2 YFSETQ. With 3 bases clipped from V and 6 bases from J, the junction kept 12 bases outside the gene matches. CDR3 loop: CASSSTVAGESEQYF. In DNA form, the CDR3 reads TGCGCCAGCAGCTCCACCGTGGCGGGAGAAAGCGAGCAGTACTTC.

This rearrangement joins TRBV25-1 to TRBJ2-5, with a weak D call TRBD2 (7 bases). Looked up from germline, CDR1 is MGHDK and CDR2 is SYGVNS. This CDR3 has 13 residues. V was trimmed by 10 bases and J by 4 bases, leaving 16 bases between them. Written as DNA, the CDR3 is TGTGCCACCAAGAGGGGGAGGGGAGAGACCCAGTACTTC. Protein: CATKRGRGETQYF. The full variable domain, rest sourced from reference TRBV25-1 and TRBJ2-5, is EADIYQTPRYLVIGTGKKITLECSQTMGHDKMYWYQQDPGMELHLIHYSYGVNSTEKGDLSSESTVSRIRTEHFPLTLESARPSHTSQYLCATKRGRGETQYFGPGTRLLVL.